A selection of T cell receptor beta chains follows, all from one sample in a study of cytomegalovirus exposure and HLA in healthy donors. The protocol was immunoSEQ multiplex PCR, while the TCRdb copy is restricted to in-frame clones and leaves out a portion. The sample records a few hundred thousand clones, roughly 89% being singletons. The specimen sequenced was PBMCs. These receptors were obtained from a woman aged 18-35 years in good health and CMV-seronegative. CDR3s include the opening cysteine and the closing phenylalanine or tryptophan. Fields, in order: CDR3 protein, CDR3 DNA, V gene, D gene, J gene, clone size. The D gene is left open where the match is weak. Clone size is not always given. Where it is, it says once, few, many or a class for expanded clones.

CDR3aa: CASLRVEGGYGYTF
CDR3nt: TGTGCCAGCCTTCGGGTGGAAGGGGGCTATGGCTACACCTTC
v_gene: TRBV6-5
d_gene: .
j_gene: TRBJ1-2
abundance: .

CDR3aa: CASSLGGLASTEQFF
CDR3nt: TGCGCCAGCAGCTTGGGAGGACTAGCATCAACCGAGCAGTTCTTC
v_gene: TRBV5-1
d_gene: TRBD2
j_gene: TRBJ2-1
abundance: .

CDR3aa: CASRGGFSNQPQHF
CDR3nt: TGTGCCAGCAGGGGGGGGTTTAGCAATCAGCCCCAGCATTTT
v_gene: TRBV5-8
d_gene: .
j_gene: TRBJ1-5
abundance: .

CDR3aa: CASSSHTFSYEQYF
CDR3nt: TGCGCCAGCAGCTCCCACACCTTCTCCTACGAGCAGTACTTC
v_gene: TRBV5-1
d_gene: .
j_gene: TRBJ2-7
abundance: once

CDR3aa: CASSPGQGGTEAFF
CDR3nt: TGTGCCAGCAGCCCCGGACAGGGCGGCACTGAAGCTTTCTTT
v_gene: TRBV6-6
d_gene: TRBD1
j_gene: TRBJ1-1
abundance: .

CDR3aa: CASSVLAGDTDTQYF
CDR3nt: TGTGCCAGCAGCGTACTAGCGGGAGACACAGATACGCAGTATTTT
v_gene: TRBV9
d_gene: TRBD2
j_gene: TRBJ2-3
abundance: once

CDR3aa: CASRVGENYGYTF
CDR3nt: TGTGCCAGCAGGGTAGGAGAGAACTATGGCTACACCTTC
v_gene: TRBV6-1
d_gene: .
j_gene: TRBJ1-2
abundance: .

CDR3aa: CASSLTGREQYF
CDR3nt: TGTGCCAGCAGCCTGACAGGGCGCGAGCAGTACTTC
v_gene: TRBV28
d_gene: TRBD1
j_gene: TRBJ2-7
abundance: .

CDR3aa: CASRGLRTGELFF
CDR3nt: TGTGCCAGCAGGGGACTCCGCACCGGGGAGCTGTTTTTT
v_gene: TRBV6-6
d_gene: .
j_gene: TRBJ2-2
abundance: .

CDR3aa: CASSLDGGLGDTQYF
CDR3nt: TGCGCCAGCAGCTTGGACGGAGGACTGGGCGATACGCAGTATTTT
v_gene: TRBV5-1
d_gene: .
j_gene: TRBJ2-3
abundance: once

CDR3aa: CASSYSEVSLYEQYF
CDR3nt: TGTGCCAGCAGTTACTCAGAGGTTTCCTTATACGAGCAGTACTTC
v_gene: TRBV6-5
d_gene: .
j_gene: TRBJ2-7
abundance: .

CDR3aa: CASTPTGNTEAFF
CDR3nt: TGTGCCAGCACCCCGACAGGGAACACTGAAGCTTTCTTT
v_gene: TRBV7-3
d_gene: .
j_gene: TRBJ1-1
abundance: .

CDR3aa: CASSQDRANQPQHF
CDR3nt: TGTGCCAGCAGCCAGGACAGGGCTAATCAGCCCCAGCATTTT
v_gene: TRBV6-5
d_gene: TRBD1
j_gene: TRBJ1-5
abundance: .

CDR3aa: CASSRTGQRSTDTQYF
CDR3nt: TGTGCCAGCAGCCGAACGGGACAGCGAAGCACAGATACGCAGTATTTT
v_gene: TRBV7-9
d_gene: TRBD1
j_gene: TRBJ2-3
abundance: .

CDR3aa: CASSVGQGARGYTF
CDR3nt: TGTGCCAGCAGCGTGGGACAGGGGGCTAGGGGCTACACCTTC
v_gene: TRBV9
d_gene: TRBD1
j_gene: TRBJ1-2
abundance: .

CDR3aa: CASSVKSGQGAVEQYF
CDR3nt: TGTGCCAGCAGCGTAAAGTCGGGACAGGGGGCCGTCGAGCAGTACTTC
v_gene: TRBV9
d_gene: TRBD1
j_gene: TRBJ2-7
abundance: .

CDR3aa: CASSLIEYTEAFF
CDR3nt: TGTGCCAGCAGTTTAATAGAATACACTGAAGCTTTCTTT
v_gene: TRBV28
d_gene: .
j_gene: TRBJ1-1
abundance: .

CDR3aa: CASSPGREGVYGYTF
CDR3nt: TGTGCCAGCAGCCCCGGACGGGAGGGAGTCTATGGCTACACCTTC
v_gene: TRBV6-5
d_gene: .
j_gene: TRBJ1-2
abundance: .

CDR3aa: CSVEGQGAHEQYF
CDR3nt: TGCAGCGTTGAGGGCCAGGGGGCACACGAGCAGTACTTC
v_gene: TRBV29-1
d_gene: TRBD1
j_gene: TRBJ2-7
abundance: .

CDR3aa: CANTRDSGSDTQYF
CDR3nt: TGTGCCAACACGCGGGACAGTGGGTCAGATACGCAGTATTTT
v_gene: TRBV2
d_gene: .
j_gene: TRBJ2-3
abundance: .

CDR3aa: CAINTGQSNTEAFF
CDR3nt: TGTGCCATCAATACGGGACAGTCGAACACTGAAGCTTTCTTT
v_gene: TRBV10-3
d_gene: TRBD1
j_gene: TRBJ1-1
abundance: .

CDR3aa: CASSQNPTSGSGGDEQYF
CDR3nt: TGCGCCAGCAGCCAAAACCCGACTAGCGGGAGTGGGGGGGACGAGCAGTACTTC
v_gene: TRBV4-3
d_gene: TRBD2
j_gene: TRBJ2-7
abundance: .

CDR3aa: CASSEGQGLNQPQHF
CDR3nt: TGTGCCAGCAGTGAAGGACAGGGGCTCAATCAGCCCCAGCATTTT
v_gene: TRBV25-1
d_gene: TRBD1
j_gene: TRBJ1-5
abundance: .

CDR3aa: CASSIGLAGGLGETQYF
CDR3nt: TGTGCCAGTAGTATAGGACTAGCGGGAGGCTTAGGAGAGACCCAGTACTTC
v_gene: TRBV19
d_gene: TRBD2
j_gene: TRBJ2-5
abundance: .

CDR3aa: CSVDESSTGELFF
CDR3nt: TGCAGCGTTGACGAGAGTTCCACCGGGGAGCTGTTTTTT
v_gene: TRBV29-1
d_gene: .
j_gene: TRBJ2-2
abundance: .

CDR3aa: CASSLAQGAEAFF
CDR3nt: TGTGCCAGCAGCTTAGCACAGGGAGCTGAAGCTTTCTTT
v_gene: TRBV7-3
d_gene: .
j_gene: TRBJ1-1
abundance: .

CDR3aa: CSGTGGTEAFF
CDR3nt: TGCAGCGGGACAGGTGGTACTGAAGCTTTCTTT
v_gene: TRBV29-1
d_gene: TRBD1
j_gene: TRBJ1-1
abundance: once

CDR3aa: CASTQSHSLGGTEAFF
CDR3nt: TGTGCCAGCACCCAATCGCACAGTCTGGGAGGCACTGAAGCTTTCTTT
v_gene: TRBV2
d_gene: .
j_gene: TRBJ1-1
abundance: .

CDR3aa: CASSPQGVDTQYF
CDR3nt: TGTGCCAGCAGCCCCCAAGGGGTTGATACGCAGTATTTT
v_gene: TRBV6-4
d_gene: .
j_gene: TRBJ2-3
abundance: .

CDR3aa: CASSPGLAGVLAKNIQYF
CDR3nt: TGCGCCAGCAGTCCCGGGCTAGCGGGAGTATTAGCCAAAAACATTCAGTACTTC
v_gene: TRBV4-1
d_gene: TRBD2
j_gene: TRBJ2-4
abundance: .

CDR3aa: CASSGVRGTGELFF
CDR3nt: TGTGCCAGCAGTGGAGTCCGCGGGACCGGGGAGCTGTTTTTT
v_gene: TRBV2
d_gene: .
j_gene: TRBJ2-2
abundance: .

CDR3aa: CASSLSWGGSGYNEQFF
CDR3nt: TGTGCCAGCAGTTTATCGTGGGGCGGGAGTGGCTACAATGAGCAGTTCTTC
v_gene: TRBV28
d_gene: TRBD2
j_gene: TRBJ2-1
abundance: .

CDR3aa: CASSRDRVGTEAFF
CDR3nt: TGTGCCAGCTCAAGGGACAGGGTTGGCACTGAAGCTTTCTTT
v_gene: TRBV18
d_gene: TRBD1
j_gene: TRBJ1-1
abundance: few

CDR3aa: CAWTYGLAGVNEQFF
CDR3nt: TGTGCCTGGACCTACGGACTAGCGGGAGTTAATGAGCAGTTCTTC
v_gene: TRBV30
d_gene: TRBD2
j_gene: TRBJ2-1
abundance: .

CDR3aa: CASSNLQGIRSYEQYF
CDR3nt: TGTGCCAGTAGTAACCTACAGGGCATCAGGTCCTACGAGCAGTACTTC
v_gene: TRBV19
d_gene: .
j_gene: TRBJ2-7
abundance: .

CDR3aa: CASSQGHNQPQHF
CDR3nt: TGTGCCAGCAGCCAAGGACATAATCAGCCCCAGCATTTT
v_gene: TRBV14
d_gene: .
j_gene: TRBJ1-5
abundance: .

CDR3aa: CASSGRAGNTEAFF
CDR3nt: TGTGCCAGTAGTGGGAGGGCGGGGAACACTGAAGCTTTCTTT
v_gene: TRBV19
d_gene: .
j_gene: TRBJ1-1
abundance: .

CDR3aa: CASSPRTSGGVIEQYF
CDR3nt: TGTGCCAGCAGCCCTCGGACTAGCGGGGGTGTTATCGAGCAGTACTTC
v_gene: TRBV7-2
d_gene: TRBD2
j_gene: TRBJ2-7
abundance: once

CDR3aa: CATSRVYGELFF
CDR3nt: TGTGCCACCAGCAGAGTGTACGGGGAGCTGTTTTTT
v_gene: TRBV15
d_gene: .
j_gene: TRBJ2-2
abundance: .

CDR3aa: CASSLQGKGSYEQYF
CDR3nt: TGTGCCAGCAGTCTACAGGGTAAAGGCTCCTACGAGCAGTACTTC
v_gene: TRBV6-1
d_gene: .
j_gene: TRBJ2-7
abundance: .

CDR3aa: CAIAGLAGVTDTQYF
CDR3nt: TGTGCCATCGCAGGGCTAGCGGGAGTCACAGATACGCAGTATTTT
v_gene: TRBV10-3
d_gene: TRBD2
j_gene: TRBJ2-3
abundance: .

CDR3aa: CASSLGGTTSYEQYF
CDR3nt: TGCGCCAGCAGCTTGGGCGGGACTACGAGCTACGAGCAGTACTTC
v_gene: TRBV5-1
d_gene: TRBD2
j_gene: TRBJ2-7
abundance: .

CDR3aa: CASSQQGADTQYF
CDR3nt: TGTGCCAGCAGCCAGCAGGGGGCAGATACGCAGTATTTT
v_gene: TRBV11-3
d_gene: TRBD1
j_gene: TRBJ2-3
abundance: .

CDR3aa: CASSLLGGQPQHF
CDR3nt: TGTGCCAGCAGTTTACTCGGGGGTCAGCCCCAGCATTTT
v_gene: TRBV28
d_gene: .
j_gene: TRBJ1-5
abundance: .

CDR3aa: CASTSLAGGGNEQYF
CDR3nt: TGTGCCAGCACGTCACTAGCGGGAGGGGGTAACGAGCAGTACTTC
v_gene: TRBV2
d_gene: TRBD2
j_gene: TRBJ2-7
abundance: once

CDR3aa: CASSLGGGGSYEQYF
CDR3nt: TGCGCCAGCAGCTTGGGGGGTGGCGGGAGCTACGAGCAGTACTTC
v_gene: TRBV5-1
d_gene: TRBD2
j_gene: TRBJ2-7
abundance: .

CDR3aa: CASSQEASGTSSYEQYF
CDR3nt: TGCGCCAGCAGCCAAGAGGCTAGCGGGACCAGCTCCTACGAGCAGTACTTC
v_gene: TRBV4-3
d_gene: TRBD2
j_gene: TRBJ2-7
abundance: .

CDR3aa: CASSPGGNQPQHF
CDR3nt: TGTGCCAGCAGCCCAGGGGGCAATCAGCCCCAGCATTTT
v_gene: TRBV14
d_gene: .
j_gene: TRBJ1-5
abundance: .

CDR3aa: CASSIRGQGKDREQFF
CDR3nt: TGTGCCAGCAGTATCCGGGGACAGGGAAAAGACCGTGAGCAGTTCTTC
v_gene: TRBV13
d_gene: TRBD1
j_gene: TRBJ2-1
abundance: .